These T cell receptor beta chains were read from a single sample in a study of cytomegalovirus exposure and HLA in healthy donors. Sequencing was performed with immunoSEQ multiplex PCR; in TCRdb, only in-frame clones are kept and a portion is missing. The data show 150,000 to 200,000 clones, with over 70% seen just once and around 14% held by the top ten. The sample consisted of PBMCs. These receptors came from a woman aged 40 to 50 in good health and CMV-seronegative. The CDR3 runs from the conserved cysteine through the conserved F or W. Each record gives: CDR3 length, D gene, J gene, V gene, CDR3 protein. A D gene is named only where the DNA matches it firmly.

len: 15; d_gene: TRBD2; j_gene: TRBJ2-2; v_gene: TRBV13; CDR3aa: CASSLRGGSTGELFF
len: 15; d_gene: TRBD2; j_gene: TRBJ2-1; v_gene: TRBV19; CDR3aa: CASRQRSGDYNEQFF
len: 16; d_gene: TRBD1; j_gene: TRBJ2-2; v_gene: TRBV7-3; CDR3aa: CASSLTPGGYTGELFF
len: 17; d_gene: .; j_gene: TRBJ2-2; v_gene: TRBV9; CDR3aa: CASSVGAWGARVGELFF
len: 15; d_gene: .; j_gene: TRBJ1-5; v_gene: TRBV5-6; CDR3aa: CASSRGGVVSQPQHF
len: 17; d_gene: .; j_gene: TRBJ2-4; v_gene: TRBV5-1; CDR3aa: CASSLSQGGTKHSIQYF
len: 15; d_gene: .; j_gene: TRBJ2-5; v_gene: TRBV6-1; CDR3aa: CASSEAPLVRETQYF
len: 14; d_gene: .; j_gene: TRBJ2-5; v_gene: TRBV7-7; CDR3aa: CASSLAGGSETQYF
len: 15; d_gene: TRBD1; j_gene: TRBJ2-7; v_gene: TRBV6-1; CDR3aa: CASSEAGTGSYEQYF
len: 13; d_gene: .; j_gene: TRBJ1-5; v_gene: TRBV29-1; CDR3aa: CSVVTGRDQPQHF
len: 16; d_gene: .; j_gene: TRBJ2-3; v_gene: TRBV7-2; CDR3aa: CASSLNRASVTDTQYF
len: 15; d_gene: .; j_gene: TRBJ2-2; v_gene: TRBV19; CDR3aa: CASVRGPGITGELFF
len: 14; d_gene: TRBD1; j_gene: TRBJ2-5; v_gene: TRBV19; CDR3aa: CASSIGTDGETQYF